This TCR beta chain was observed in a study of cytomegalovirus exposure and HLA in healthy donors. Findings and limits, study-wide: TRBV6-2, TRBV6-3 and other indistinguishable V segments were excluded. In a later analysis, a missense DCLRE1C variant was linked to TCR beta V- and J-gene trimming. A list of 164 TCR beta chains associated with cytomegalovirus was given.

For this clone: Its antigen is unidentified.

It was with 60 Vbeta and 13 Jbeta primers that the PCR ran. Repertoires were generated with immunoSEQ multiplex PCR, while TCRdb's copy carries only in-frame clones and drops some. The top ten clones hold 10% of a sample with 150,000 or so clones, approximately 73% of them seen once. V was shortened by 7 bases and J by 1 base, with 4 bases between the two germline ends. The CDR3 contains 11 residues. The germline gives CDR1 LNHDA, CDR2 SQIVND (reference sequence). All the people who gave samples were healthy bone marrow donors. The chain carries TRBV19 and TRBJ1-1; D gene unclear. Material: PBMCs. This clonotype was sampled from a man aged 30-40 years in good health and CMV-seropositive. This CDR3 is CASIANTEAFF. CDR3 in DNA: TGTGCCAGTATAGCGAACACTGAAGCTTTCTTT.